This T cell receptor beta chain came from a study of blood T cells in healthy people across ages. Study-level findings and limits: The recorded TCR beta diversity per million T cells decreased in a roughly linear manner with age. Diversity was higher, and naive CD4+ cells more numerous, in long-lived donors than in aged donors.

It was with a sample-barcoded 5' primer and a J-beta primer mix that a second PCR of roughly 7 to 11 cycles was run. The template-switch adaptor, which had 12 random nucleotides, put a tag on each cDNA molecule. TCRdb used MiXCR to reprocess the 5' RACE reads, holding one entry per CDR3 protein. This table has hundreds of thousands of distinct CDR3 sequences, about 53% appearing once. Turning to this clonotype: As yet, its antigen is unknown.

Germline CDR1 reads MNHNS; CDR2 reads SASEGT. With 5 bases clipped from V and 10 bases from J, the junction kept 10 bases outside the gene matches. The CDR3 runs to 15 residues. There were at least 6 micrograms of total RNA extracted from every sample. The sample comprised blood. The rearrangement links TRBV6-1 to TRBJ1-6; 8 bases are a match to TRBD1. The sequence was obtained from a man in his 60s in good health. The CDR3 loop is CASSRSQGAGSPLHF. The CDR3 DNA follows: TGTGCCAGCAGTCGAAGTCAGGGGGCAGGGTCACCCCTCCACTTT.